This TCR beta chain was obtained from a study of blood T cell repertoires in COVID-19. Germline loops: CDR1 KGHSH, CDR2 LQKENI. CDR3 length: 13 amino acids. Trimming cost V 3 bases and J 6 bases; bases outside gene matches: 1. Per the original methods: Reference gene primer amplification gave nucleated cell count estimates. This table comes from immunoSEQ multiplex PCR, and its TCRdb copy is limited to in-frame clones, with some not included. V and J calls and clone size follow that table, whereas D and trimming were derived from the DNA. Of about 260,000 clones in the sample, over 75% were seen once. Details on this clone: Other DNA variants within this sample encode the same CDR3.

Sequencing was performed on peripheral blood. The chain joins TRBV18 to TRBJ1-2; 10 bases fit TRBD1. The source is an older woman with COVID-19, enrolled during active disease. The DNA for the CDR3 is TGTGCCAGCTCACCTGGACAGGGGGATGGCTACACCTTC. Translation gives CASSPGQGDGYTF.